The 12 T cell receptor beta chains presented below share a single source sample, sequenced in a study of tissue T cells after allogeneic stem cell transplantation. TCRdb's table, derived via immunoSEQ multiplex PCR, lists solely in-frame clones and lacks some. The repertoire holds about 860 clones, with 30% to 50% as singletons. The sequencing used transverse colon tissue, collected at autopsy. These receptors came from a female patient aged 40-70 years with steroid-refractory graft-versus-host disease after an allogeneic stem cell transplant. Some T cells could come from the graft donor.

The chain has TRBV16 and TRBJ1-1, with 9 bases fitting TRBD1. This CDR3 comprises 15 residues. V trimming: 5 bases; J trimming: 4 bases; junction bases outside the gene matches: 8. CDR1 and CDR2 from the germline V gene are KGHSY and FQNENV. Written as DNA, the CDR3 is TGTGCCAGCAGCTCCTTCGACAGGGGGGGCACTGAAGCTTTCTTT. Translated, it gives CASSSFDRGGTEAFF.

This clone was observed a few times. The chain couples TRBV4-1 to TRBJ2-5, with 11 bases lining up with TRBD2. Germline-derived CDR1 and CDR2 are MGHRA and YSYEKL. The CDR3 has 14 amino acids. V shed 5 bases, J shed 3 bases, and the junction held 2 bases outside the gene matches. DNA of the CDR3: TGCGCCAGCAGCAAGACTAGCGGGGAAGAGACCCAGTACTTC. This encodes CASSKTSGEETQYF.

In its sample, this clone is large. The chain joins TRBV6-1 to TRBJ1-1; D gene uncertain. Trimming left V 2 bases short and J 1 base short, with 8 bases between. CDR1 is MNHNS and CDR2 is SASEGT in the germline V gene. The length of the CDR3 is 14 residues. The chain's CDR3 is CASSERIANTEAFF. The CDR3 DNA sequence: TGTGCCAGCAGTGAACGGATAGCGAACACTGAAGCTTTCTTT.

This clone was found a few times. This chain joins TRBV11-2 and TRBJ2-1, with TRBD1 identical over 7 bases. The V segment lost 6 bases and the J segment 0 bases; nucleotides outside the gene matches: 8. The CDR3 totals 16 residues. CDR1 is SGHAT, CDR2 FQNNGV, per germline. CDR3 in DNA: TGTGCCAGCAGGGGCCCGGGACAGAGCTCCTACAATGAGCAGTTCTTC. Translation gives CASRGPGQSSYNEQFF.

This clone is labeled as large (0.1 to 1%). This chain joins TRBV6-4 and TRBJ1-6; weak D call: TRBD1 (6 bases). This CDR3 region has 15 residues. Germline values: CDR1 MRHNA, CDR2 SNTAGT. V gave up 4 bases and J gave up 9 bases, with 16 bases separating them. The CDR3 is CASSARDTGASPLHF. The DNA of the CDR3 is TGTGCCAGCAGTGCACGGGACACCGGAGCTTCACCCCTCCACTTT.

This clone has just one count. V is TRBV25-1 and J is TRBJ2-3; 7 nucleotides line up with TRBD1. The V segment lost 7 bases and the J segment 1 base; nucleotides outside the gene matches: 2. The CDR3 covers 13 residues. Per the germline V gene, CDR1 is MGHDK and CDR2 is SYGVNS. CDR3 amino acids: CASNRGGTDTQYF. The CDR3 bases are TGTGCCAGCAACAGGGGAGGCACAGATACGCAGTATTTT.

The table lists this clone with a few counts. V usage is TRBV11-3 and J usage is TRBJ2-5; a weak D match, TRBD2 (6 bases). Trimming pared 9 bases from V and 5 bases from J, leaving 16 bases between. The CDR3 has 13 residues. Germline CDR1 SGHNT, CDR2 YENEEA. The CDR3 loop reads CASSPAGRETQYF. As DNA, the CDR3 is TGTGCCAGTAGCCCAGCGGGCCGGGAGACCCAGTACTTC.

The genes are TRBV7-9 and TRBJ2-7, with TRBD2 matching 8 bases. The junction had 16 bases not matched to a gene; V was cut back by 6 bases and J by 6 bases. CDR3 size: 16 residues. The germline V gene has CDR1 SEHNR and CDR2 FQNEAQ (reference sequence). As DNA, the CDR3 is TGTGCCAGCAGGTCTTCCGGGACTAGGGTTTTCGGCGAGCAGTACTTC. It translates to CASRSSGTRVFGEQYF.

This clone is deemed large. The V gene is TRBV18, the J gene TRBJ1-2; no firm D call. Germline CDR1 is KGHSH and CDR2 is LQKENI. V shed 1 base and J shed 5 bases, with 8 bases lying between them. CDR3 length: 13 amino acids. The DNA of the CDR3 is TGTGCCAGCTCACCACGGACTGAGTATGGCTACACCTTC. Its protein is CASSPRTEYGYTF. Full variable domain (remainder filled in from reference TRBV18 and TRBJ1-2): NAGVMQNPRHLVRRRGQEARLRCSPMKGHSHVYWYRQLPEEGLKFMVYLQKENIIDESGMPKERFSAEFPKEGPSILRIQQVVRGDSAAYFCASSPRTEYGYTFGSGTRLTVV.

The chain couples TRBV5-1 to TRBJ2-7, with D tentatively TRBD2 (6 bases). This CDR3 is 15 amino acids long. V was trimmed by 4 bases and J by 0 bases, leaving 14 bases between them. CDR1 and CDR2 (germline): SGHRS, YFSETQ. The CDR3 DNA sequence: TGCGCCAGCAGCGGTTTGTGGCGGGGCTCCTACGAGCAGTACTTC. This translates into CASSGLWRGSYEQYF.

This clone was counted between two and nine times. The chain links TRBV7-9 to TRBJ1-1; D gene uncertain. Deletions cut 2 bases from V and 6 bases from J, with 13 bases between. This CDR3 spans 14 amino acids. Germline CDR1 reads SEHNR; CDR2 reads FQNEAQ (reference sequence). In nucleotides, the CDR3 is TGTGCCAGCAGCTTAAGAACTGAACCTTCTGAAGCTTTCTTT. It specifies CASSLRTEPSEAFF.

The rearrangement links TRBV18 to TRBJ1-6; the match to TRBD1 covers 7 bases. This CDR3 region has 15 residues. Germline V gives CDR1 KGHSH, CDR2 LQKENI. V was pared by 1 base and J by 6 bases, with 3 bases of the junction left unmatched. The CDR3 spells CASSPQGASNSPLHF. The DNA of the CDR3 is TGTGCCAGCTCACCACAGGGGGCGAGTAATTCACCCCTCCACTTT.